Listed here is a single T cell receptor (beta chain). The data were obtained in a study of OX40 agonist ivuxolimab in advanced cancers. At the level of the study: In this cohort, patients received ivuxolimab, an agonistic anti-OX40 (CD134) antibody.

Trimming pared 2 bases from V and 6 bases from J, leaving 13 bases between. This CDR3 comprises 14 residues. Germline CDR1 reads SGDLS; CDR2 reads YYNGEE. Sequenced by immunoSEQ multiplex PCR; TCRdb stores in-frame clones only, minus some. The table records about 46,000 clones, under 90% of them present only once. The chain combines TRBV9 with TRBJ2-3; unclear D gene. This TCR was recovered from an adult with an advanced solid tumor such as melanoma, head and neck, liver or kidney cancer. The source was CD4+ or CD8+ T cells sorted from blood, collected in a trial of the OX40 agonist ivuxolimab. The CDR3 nucleotides read TGTGCCAGCAGCGTTCCCGCTAGTCGGGATACGCAGTATTTT. Protein sequence: CASSVPASRDTQYF.